This record concerns one TCR beta chain sequence. Some clones are missing from TCRdb's copy, which holds only in-frame ones; the method was immunoSEQ multiplex PCR. The data hold 90,000 to 100,000 clones, with 86% observed a single time. These data are taken from a study of blood T cell repertoires in COVID-19. Germline lookup yields CDR1 MNHEY and CDR2 SVGAGI. J was trimmed by 1 base and V by 6 bases; bases with no gene match: 4. The CDR3 is 15 amino acids. This TCR was recovered from a man aged 45-60 years with acute or convalescent COVID-19. The source material was peripheral blood. V and J are TRBV6-5 and TRBJ2-7; 12 bases match TRBD2. CDR3 sequence (DNA): TGTGCCAGCAGAGTAGGACTAGCGGGATCCTACGAGCAGTACTTC. This encodes CASRVGLAGSYEQYF.